This is a list of T cell receptor beta chains from one sample in a study of cytomegalovirus exposure and HLA in healthy donors. Some clones are missing from TCRdb's copy, which holds only in-frame ones; the method was immunoSEQ multiplex PCR. The sample lists around 170,000 clones, about 80% seen once, with 1.5% to 1.9% in the top ten. The material sequenced was PBMCs. These receptors all stem from a man between 40 and 49 years old in good health and CMV-seronegative. Both conserved end residues are part of each CDR3. D genes are given only for firm matches. Clone size is stated in some rows and not others, as once, few, many or a class when expanded.

J	D	V	size	DNA	CDR3
TRBJ2-1	.	TRBV19	.	TGTGCCAGTAGTATAGATGAGCGTGGCGCCTTCTACAATGAGCAGTTCTTC	CASSIDERGAFYNEQFF
TRBJ2-3	.	TRBV29-1	.	TGCAGCGTTGAACGGGGGGACCAGGGGGATACGCAGTATTTT	CSVERGDQGDTQYF
TRBJ1-5	.	TRBV4-2	.	TGTGCCAGCAGCCAAGATGGGAGTTATAGCAATCAGCCCCAGCATTTT	CASSQDGSYSNQPQHF
TRBJ2-1	.	TRBV9	.	TGTGCCAGCAGCCCCTACGGAGGGCCTGAGCAGTTCTTC	CASSPYGGPEQFF
TRBJ2-4	TRBD2	TRBV5-4	.	TGTGCCAGCAGCGCGGGGGGCAGCTCCAAAAACATTCAGTACTTC	CASSAGGSSKNIQYF
TRBJ2-7	.	TRBV4-1	.	TGCGCCAGCAGCCAACTGAGGGGGTCAGGGCAAGAGCAGTACTTC	CASSQLRGSGQEQYF
TRBJ2-7	.	TRBV2	.	TGTGCCAGCAGTGGTGGCAGGGGTGGCGAGCAGTACTTC	CASSGGRGGEQYF
TRBJ1-1	TRBD1	TRBV28	.	TGTGCCAGCAGTACGCAGGGGGCCCCACCCTGGTCGGCTTTCTTT	CASSTQGAPPWSAFF
TRBJ1-3	.	TRBV7-9	.	TGTGCCAGCAGCTTAGCCTCGGGGGGAGCTGGAAACACCATATATTTT	CASSLASGGAGNTIYF
TRBJ1-1	.	TRBV9	.	TGTGCCAGCAGCGCCTTTTTTGGACAAAAGAACACTGAAGCTTTCTTT	CASSAFFGQKNTEAFF
TRBJ2-1	TRBD2	TRBV6-6	.	TGTGCCAGCAGTCTTAGCGGGAGTGAGCAGTTCTTC	CASSLSGSEQFF
TRBJ2-1	.	TRBV27	.	TGTGCCAGCAGTTCAGCTAGCAAACCGTACAATGAGCAGTTCTTC	CASSSASKPYNEQFF
TRBJ2-7	TRBD2	TRBV19	.	TGTGCCAGTAGTATAAGGACTAGCGTATACTACGAGCAGTACTTC	CASSIRTSVYYEQYF
TRBJ2-1	.	TRBV27	.	TGTGCCAGCGCCCCGGGGGACAGAGCGGGAGTCAATGAGCAGTTCTTC	CASAPGDRAGVNEQFF
TRBJ2-5	TRBD2	TRBV18	.	TGTGCCAGCTCACCGCTAGCGGGAGAGACCCAGTACTTC	CASSPLAGETQYF
TRBJ1-4	.	TRBV18	.	TGTGCCAGCTCACTTAGCCGGCCCGGAGGAGGTGAAAAACTGTTTTTT	CASSLSRPGGGEKLFF
TRBJ2-7	.	TRBV9	.	TGTGCCAGCAGCGTAGCAGTGACAGGACCAGCCGAGCAGTACTTC	CASSVAVTGPAEQYF
TRBJ1-1	.	TRBV7-2	.	TGTGCCAGCAGCTTAGGGCCCGGCAGGGTTGGCACTGAAGCTTTCTTT	CASSLGPGRVGTEAFF
TRBJ1-2	TRBD1	TRBV6-5	.	TGTGCCAGCAGTGGGGACAGGGCGTTCTTCAGCTACACCTTC	CASSGDRAFFSYTF
TRBJ2-5	TRBD2	TRBV11-1	few	TGTGCCAGCAGCTTACAGGCACTAGCGGGAGGGCAAGAGACCCAGTACTTC	CASSLQALAGGQETQYF
TRBJ2-3	.	TRBV7-8	.	TGTGCCAGCAGCTTAGGGTCGGGCTGGCAGGGATTCACAGATACGCAGTATTTT	CASSLGSGWQGFTDTQYF
TRBJ1-1	.	TRBV5-5	.	TGTGCCAGCAGCTTGGGACAGTTGAACACTAAAGCTTTCTTT	CASSLGQLNTKAFF
TRBJ2-3	.	TRBV7-2	.	TGTGCCAGCAGCTTAGGAGGGCGAGATACGCAGTATTTT	CASSLGGRDTQYF
TRBJ2-3	TRBD2	TRBV9	once	TGTGCCAGCAGCGTCCCCTTAGCGGGAGGGCGAACAGATACGCAGTATTTT	CASSVPLAGGRTDTQYF
TRBJ1-1	TRBD1	TRBV7-9	.	TGTGCCAGCAGCATGGACAGGGATCGAAACACTGAAGCTTTCTTT	CASSMDRDRNTEAFF
TRBJ2-1	TRBD2	TRBV7-9	.	TGTGCCAGCAGCACAATAGCGGGAGGACCTAATGAGCAGTTCTTC	CASSTIAGGPNEQFF
TRBJ2-7	TRBD2	TRBV7-9	.	TGTGCCAGCAGCTTAGAACCGGGAGGGACCGCGTCCTACGAGCAGTACTTC	CASSLEPGGTASYEQYF
TRBJ2-1	TRBD2	TRBV29-1	.	TGCAGCGTCGACGGGACTAGCGGGAGGAGCTCCTACAATGAGCAGTTCTTC	CSVDGTSGRSSYNEQFF
TRBJ2-2	TRBD1	TRBV7-9	.	TGTGCCAGCAGCGGACAGGGGAGGATCTGGACCGGGGAGCTGTTTTTT	CASSGQGRIWTGELFF
TRBJ1-3	.	TRBV5-1	.	TGCGCCAGCAGCGACCCCAGGGTCCCCTCTGGAAACACCATATATTTT	CASSDPRVPSGNTIYF
TRBJ2-2	.	TRBV7-3	.	TGTGCCAGCAGTCTCTCGGGTCCGGGGGAGCTGTTTTTT	CASSLSGPGELFF
TRBJ2-1	.	TRBV19	.	TGTGCCAGTAGCCGGGGGGCATCGAATGAGCAGTTCTTC	CASSRGASNEQFF
TRBJ2-7	.	TRBV27	.	TGTGCCAGCAGTTTAGGGGGGGGCTCCATCTACGAGCAGTACTTC	CASSLGGGSIYEQYF
TRBJ2-1	TRBD2	TRBV27	.	TGTGCCAGCAGCCCGACTAGCGGAACTTACAATGAGCAGTTCTTC	CASSPTSGTYNEQFF
TRBJ1-4	TRBD1	TRBV19	.	TGTGCCAGTAAAACCCGGGACAGATCAACTAATGAAAAACTGTTTTTT	CASKTRDRSTNEKLFF
TRBJ2-3	TRBD2	TRBV4-2	once	TGTGCCAGCAGCCAAGAGGTCTTTAGCGGGGCCGACACAGATACGCAGTATTTT	CASSQEVFSGADTDTQYF
TRBJ1-1	TRBD1	TRBV2	few	TGTGCCAGCAGTTCCTGGGACAGGGTGAACACTGAAGCTTTCTTT	CASSSWDRVNTEAFF
TRBJ1-2	TRBD1	TRBV5-6	few	TGTGCCAGCAGCTCGACACGACAGGGCTCCTATGGCTACACCTTC	CASSSTRQGSYGYTF
TRBJ2-1	.	TRBV6-5	.	TGTGCCAGCAGTTACTCGACCCTGCGCGGGGATGAGCAGTTCTTC	CASSYSTLRGDEQFF
TRBJ2-7	.	TRBV2	.	TGTGCCAGCACCGAGGGGGGGTACGAGCAGTACTTC	CASTEGGYEQYF
TRBJ2-4	.	TRBV18	.	TGTGCCAGCTCGGGAACTAGCAGGCTAGCCAAAAACATTCAGTACTTC	CASSGTSRLAKNIQYF
TRBJ1-1	.	TRBV10-3	.	TGTGCCACCGGGGGGGGGTTGAACACTGAAGCTTTCTTT	CATGGGLNTEAFF
TRBJ2-3	TRBD2	TRBV29-1	.	TGCAGCGTTGGAGCGGGAAGCTACACAGATACGCAGTATTTT	CSVGAGSYTDTQYF
TRBJ1-1	.	TRBV7-2	.	TGTGCCAGCAGCTTAGGCGGGGCCTCGAACACTGAAGCTTTCTTT	CASSLGGASNTEAFF